This T cell receptor beta chain was identified in a study of spatial heterogeneity in lung cancer. Findings and caveats of the study: Among blood samples, ubiquitous expanded tumor TCRs appeared more at resection than at follow-up.

Time point specified: sample taken at primary tumor resection. Whole RNA, which was extracted from tumor, nontumor lung tissue or frozen PBMC, was sequenced without any cell sorting. Samples came from roughly 70 TRACERx patients with untreated early-stage lung cancer. Unique molecular identifiers tagged every individual TCR cDNA molecule. MiXCR, run by TCRdb on the 5' RACE reads, gives a single entry per CDR3 protein. The table records about 4,900 distinct CDR3 sequences, 16% of them present only once. Sample share makes this clonotype medium-sized. Its antigen is currently unknown. The CDR3 totals 17 residues. The germline V gene encodes CDR1 SGHTA and CDR2 FQGNSA. The V end lost 0 bases, the J end lost 0 bases, and 12 bases lay between the germline ends.

This clonotype originated in a male donor with early-stage non-small cell lung cancer. The V and J genes are TRBV7-2 and TRBJ1-5; D unresolved. Sequenced material: PBMCs, taken at surgery. The CDR3 DNA reads as TGTGCCAGCAGCTTAGCCGGCAGGCCCCATAGCAATCAGCCCCAGCATTTT. This sequence encodes CASSLAGRPHSNQPQHF. Full variable domain (missing parts from reference TRBV7-2 and TRBJ1-5): GAGVSQSPSNKVTEKGKDVELRCDPISGHTALYWYRQSLGQGLEFLIYFQGNSAPDKSGLPSDRFSAERTGGSVSTLTIQRTQQEDSAVYLCASSLAGRPHSNQPQHFGDGTRLSIL.